Here is one TCR beta chain with its context. This clonotype was picked up many times. No antigen is known for it. No base-level quality is on record; no much larger clone is a single base apart. Trimmed from V: 6 bases; trimmed from J: 4 bases; junction bases lacking a gene match: 11. The CDR3 numbers 17 residues from cysteine through phenylalanine. Of the read, only the CDR3 DNA is kept; its 51 bases are in frame from base 1. Based on the germline V gene, the CDR1 and CDR2 sequences are MNHNS and SASEGT. This record comes from a study of CD8 T cells in ankylosing spondylitis (dated by TCRdb to about 2017). The study in broad terms: To find TCR variants linked to disease, the study profiled T cell receptor beta repertoires in ankylosing spondylitis patients and healthy donors. The whole study cohort included 90 to 120 healthy donors and about two dozen ankylosing spondylitis patients. Samples of peripheral blood were taken, and for ankylosing spondylitis patients, synovial fluid was collected as well.

Sequencing was performed on an Illumina HiSeq 2500. TCR beta libraries were prepared by quantitative 5'-RACE with molecular barcodes. In the original analysis: Disease-linked TCR variants were identified with a new computational method built on a probabilistic model of VDJ rearrangement. TCRdb reanalyzed the raw reads on its own, using fastp at Q25 for trimming and MiXCR for clone calling, and kept in-frame beta chains. Each CDR3 protein gets just one entry, which takes the most common genes and DNA from the rows behind it. TCRdb, not the authors, supplied the V and J calls. The sample table records about 250,000 distinct CDR3 sequences; over 9.5% of these occur just once. The ten largest clonotypes hold 2.5% to 3% of the sample. Beyond this particular receptor, the publication reports: Significant enrichment of the disease-linked clones was reported in matched synovial fluid samples from ankylosing spondylitis patients. A TCR beta motif of about 8 highly homologous amino acid variants appeared characteristic of blood from ankylosing spondylitis patients. In peripheral blood, the disease-linked clones were found at relatively low frequencies and had a CD8+ phenotype. Some motif variants had previously been reported in the synovial fluid and blood of reactive arthritis patients, which suggests shared mechanisms of disease initiation.

The TCR originated in a male donor with ankylosing spondylitis or in good health (not recorded which). The chain couples TRBV6-1 to TRBJ1-3; TRBD1 matches 11 bases in the middle. What was sequenced was blood, either unsorted or a sorted T cell fraction (not recorded which). The CDR3 corresponds to CASRRTGGSIDGNTIYF. Read as DNA, the sequence is TGTGCCAGCAGAAGGACAGGGGGCTCGATAGACGGAAACACCATATATTTT.